The text below deals with one T cell receptor (beta chain). This record comes from a study of graft-versus-host responses after intestinal transplantation. Assay: immunoSEQ multiplex PCR; the TCRdb copy retains only in-frame clones and omits some. Found here are 50,000 or so clones, approximately 92% of them singletons; the top ten hold less than 6%. Germline V gene lookup returns CDR1 GTSNPN and CDR2 SVGIG (reference sequence). Losses at the gene ends were 1 base for V and 0 bases for J; bases not matched to a gene: 7. The CDR3 loop spans 16 amino acids. Sample: PBMCs, taken around 27 months after a first intestinal transplant, on the day of a second. This clonotype was obtained from a human patient who received an intestinal transplant, so some T cells may come from the graft donor. The rearrangement joins TRBV30 to TRBJ2-7, with TRBD1 matching 9 bases. For the CDR3, the DNA is TGTGCCTGGAGTGCTACCGGGACAGGGTTCTCCTACGAGCAGTACTTC. Translating it yields CAWSATGTGFSYEQYF. Based on the CDR3 plus reference TRBV30 and TRBJ2-7, the full variable domain is SQTIHQWPATLVQPVGSPLSLECTVEGTSNPNLYWYRQAAGRGLQLLFYSVGIGQISSEVPQNLSASRPQDRQFILSSKKLLLSDSGFYLCAWSATGTGFSYEQYFGPGTRLTVT.